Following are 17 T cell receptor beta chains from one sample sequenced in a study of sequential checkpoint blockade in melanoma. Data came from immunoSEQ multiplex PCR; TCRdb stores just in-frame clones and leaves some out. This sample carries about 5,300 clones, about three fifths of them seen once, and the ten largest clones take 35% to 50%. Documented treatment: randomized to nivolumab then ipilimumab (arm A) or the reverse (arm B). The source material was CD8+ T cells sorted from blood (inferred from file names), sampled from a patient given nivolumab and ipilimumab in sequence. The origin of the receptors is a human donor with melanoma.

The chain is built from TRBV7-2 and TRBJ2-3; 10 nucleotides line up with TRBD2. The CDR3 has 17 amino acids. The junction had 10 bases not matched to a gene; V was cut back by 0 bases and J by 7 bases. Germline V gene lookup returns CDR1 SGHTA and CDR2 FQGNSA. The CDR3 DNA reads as TGTGCCAGCAGCTTAGCTTATCGGGCTAGCGGGGGTCATACGCAGTATTTT. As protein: CASSLAYRASGGHTQYF.

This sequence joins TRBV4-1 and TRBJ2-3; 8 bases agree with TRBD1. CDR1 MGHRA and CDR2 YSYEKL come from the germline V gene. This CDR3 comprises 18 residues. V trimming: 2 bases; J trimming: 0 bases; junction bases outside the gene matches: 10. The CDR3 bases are TGCGCCAGCAGCCAACCAAAGCGTCGGACAGGGAGCACAGATACGCAGTATTTT. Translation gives CASSQPKRRTGSTDTQYF.

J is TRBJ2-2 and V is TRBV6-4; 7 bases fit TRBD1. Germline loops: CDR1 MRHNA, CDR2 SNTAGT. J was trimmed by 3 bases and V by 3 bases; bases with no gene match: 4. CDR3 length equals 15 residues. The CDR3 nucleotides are TGTGCCAGCAGTGATCAGGGGGTAGACACCGGGGAGCTGTTTTTT. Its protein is CASSDQGVDTGELFF.

This CDR3 is CASSMGGMNTEAFF. CDR3 sequence (DNA): TGTGCCAGTAGTATGGGGGGGATGAACACTGAAGCTTTCTTT. This chain links TRBV19 with TRBJ1-1, with D perhaps TRBD1 (5 bases). CDR3 size: 14 residues. The V gene lost 3 bases and the J gene lost 0 bases, with 8 bases spanning the gap. Per germline, CDR1 LNHDA and CDR2 SQIVND (reference sequence).

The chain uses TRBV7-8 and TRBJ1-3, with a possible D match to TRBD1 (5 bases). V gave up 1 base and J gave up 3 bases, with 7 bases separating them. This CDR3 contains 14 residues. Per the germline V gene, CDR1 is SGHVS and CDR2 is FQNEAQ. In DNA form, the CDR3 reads TGTGCCAGCAGCTTAGGGGGGGATGGAAACACCATATATTTT. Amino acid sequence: CASSLGGDGNTIYF.

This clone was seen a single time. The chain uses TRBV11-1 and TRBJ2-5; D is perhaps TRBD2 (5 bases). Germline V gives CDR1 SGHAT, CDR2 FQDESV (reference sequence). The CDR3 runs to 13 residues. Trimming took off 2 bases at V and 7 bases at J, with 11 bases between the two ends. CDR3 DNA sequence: TGTGCCAGCAGCTTATTGGGTGAGGGGACCCAGTACTTC. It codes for CASSLLGEGTQYF.

The CDR3 sequence: CTSSQNPGQNQETQYF. The CDR3 bases are TGCACCAGCAGCCAGAACCCTGGACAGAACCAAGAGACCCAGTACTTC. V gene TRBV1 combines with J gene TRBJ2-5; the D call in the table, TRBD1, was not verified against the DNA. TRBV1 represents a pseudogene. CDR3 length: 16 residues.

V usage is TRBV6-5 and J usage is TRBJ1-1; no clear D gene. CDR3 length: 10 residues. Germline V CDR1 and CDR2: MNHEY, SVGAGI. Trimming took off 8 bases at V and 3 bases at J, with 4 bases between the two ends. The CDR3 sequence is CASQYTEAFF. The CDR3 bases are TGTGCCAGCCAATACACTGAAGCTTTCTTT.

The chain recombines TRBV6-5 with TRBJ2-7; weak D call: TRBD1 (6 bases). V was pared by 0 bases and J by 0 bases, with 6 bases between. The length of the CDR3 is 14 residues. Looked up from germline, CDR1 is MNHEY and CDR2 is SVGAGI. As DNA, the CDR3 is TGTGCCAGCAGTTACTCGGACAGCTCCTACGAGCAGTACTTC. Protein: CASSYSDSSYEQYF.

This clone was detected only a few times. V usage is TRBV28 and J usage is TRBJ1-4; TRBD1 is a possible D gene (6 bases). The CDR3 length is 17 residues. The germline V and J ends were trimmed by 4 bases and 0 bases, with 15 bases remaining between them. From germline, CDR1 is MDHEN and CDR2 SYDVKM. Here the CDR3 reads CASSSPWGRTTNEKLFF. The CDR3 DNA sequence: TGTGCCAGCAGTTCCCCTTGGGGGCGAACAACTAATGAAAAACTGTTTTTT.

The CDR3 is CASSVGTGPGNQPQHF. CDR3 DNA: TGTGCCAGCAGCGTAGGTACAGGGCCCGGCAATCAGCCCCAGCATTTT. The chain combines TRBV9 with TRBJ1-5, with a tentative D call TRBD1 (6 bases). Trimming pared 0 bases from V and 2 bases from J, leaving 12 bases between. The CDR3 contains 16 residues. From germline, CDR1 is SGDLS and CDR2 YYNGEE.

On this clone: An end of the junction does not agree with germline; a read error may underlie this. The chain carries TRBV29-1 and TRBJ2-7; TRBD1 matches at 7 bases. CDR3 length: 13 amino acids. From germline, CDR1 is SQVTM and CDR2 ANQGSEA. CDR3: CSIEGGSSYEQYF. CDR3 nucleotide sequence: TGCAGCATTGAAGGGGGCAGCTCCTACGAGCAATACTTC.

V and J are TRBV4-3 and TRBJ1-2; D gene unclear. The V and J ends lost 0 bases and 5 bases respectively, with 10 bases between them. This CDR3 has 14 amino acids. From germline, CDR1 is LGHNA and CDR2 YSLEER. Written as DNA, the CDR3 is TGCGCCAGCAGCCAAGATCATGGGAGTTATGGCTACACCTTC. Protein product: CASSQDHGSYGYTF.

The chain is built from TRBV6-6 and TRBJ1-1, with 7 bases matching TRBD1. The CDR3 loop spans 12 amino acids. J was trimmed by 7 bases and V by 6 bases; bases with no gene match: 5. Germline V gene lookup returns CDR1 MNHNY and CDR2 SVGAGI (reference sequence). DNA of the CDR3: TGTGCCAGCAGCCTTGGACAGGTTGAAGCTTTCTTT. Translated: CASSLGQVEAFF.

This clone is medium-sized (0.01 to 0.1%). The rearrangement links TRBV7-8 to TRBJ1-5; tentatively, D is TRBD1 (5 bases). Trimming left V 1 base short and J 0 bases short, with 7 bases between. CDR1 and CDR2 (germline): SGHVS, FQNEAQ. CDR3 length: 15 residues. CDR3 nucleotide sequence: TGTGCCAGCAGCTTAGAGGGGAATAGCAATCAGCCCCAGCATTTT. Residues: CASSLEGNSNQPQHF.

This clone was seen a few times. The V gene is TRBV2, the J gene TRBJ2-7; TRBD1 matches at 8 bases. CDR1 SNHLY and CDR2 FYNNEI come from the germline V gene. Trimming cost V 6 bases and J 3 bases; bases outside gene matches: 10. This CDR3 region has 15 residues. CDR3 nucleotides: TGTGCCAGCAGCTCCTATGGGACAGGACACTACGAGCAGTACTTC. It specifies CASSSYGTGHYEQYF.

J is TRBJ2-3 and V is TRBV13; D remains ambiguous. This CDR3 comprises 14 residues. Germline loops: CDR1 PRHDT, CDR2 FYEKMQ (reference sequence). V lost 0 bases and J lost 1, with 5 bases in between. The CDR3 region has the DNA TGTGCCAGCAGCTTAGGACCGGGCACAGATACGCAGTATTTT. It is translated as CASSLGPGTDTQYF.